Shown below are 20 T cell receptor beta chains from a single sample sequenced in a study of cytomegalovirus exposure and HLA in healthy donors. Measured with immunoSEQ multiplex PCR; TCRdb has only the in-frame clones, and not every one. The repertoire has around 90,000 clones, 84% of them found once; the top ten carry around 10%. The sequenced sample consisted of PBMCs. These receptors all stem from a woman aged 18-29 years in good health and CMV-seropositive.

DNA of the CDR3: TGTGCCAGCAGCATAGACAGGTTGACCGGGGAGCTGTTTTTT. Residues: CASSIDRLTGELFF. The rearrangement joins TRBV6-4 to TRBJ2-2, with a tentative D call TRBD1 (6 bases). Germline-derived CDR1 and CDR2 are MRHNA and SNTAGT. V shed 6 bases and J shed 5 bases, with 13 bases lying between them. This CDR3 comprises 14 residues.

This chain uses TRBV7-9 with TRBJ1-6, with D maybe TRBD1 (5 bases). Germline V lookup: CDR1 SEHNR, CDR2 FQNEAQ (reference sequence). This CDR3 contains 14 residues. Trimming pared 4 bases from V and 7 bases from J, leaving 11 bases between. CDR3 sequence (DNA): TGTGCCAGCAGCTCCCGCGGGGGAAATTCACCCCTCCACTTT. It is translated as CASSSRGGNSPLHF.

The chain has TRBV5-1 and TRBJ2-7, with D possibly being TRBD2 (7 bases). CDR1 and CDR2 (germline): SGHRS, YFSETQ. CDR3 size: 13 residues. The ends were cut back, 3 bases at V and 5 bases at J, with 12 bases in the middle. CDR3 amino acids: CASSYRGAHEQYF. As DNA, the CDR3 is TGCGCCAGCAGCTACCGGGGGGCCCACGAGCAGTACTTC.

The CDR3 spells CASSQWGDLSGNTIYF. The CDR3, as DNA: TGTGCCAGCAGCCAGTGGGGGGACCTTTCTGGAAACACCATATATTTT. This sequence joins TRBV28 and TRBJ1-3, with a tentative D call TRBD1 (5 bases). Germline lookup yields CDR1 MDHEN and CDR2 SYDVKM. The ends were cut back, 6 bases at V and 1 base at J, with 16 bases in the middle. CDR3 length: 16 amino acids.

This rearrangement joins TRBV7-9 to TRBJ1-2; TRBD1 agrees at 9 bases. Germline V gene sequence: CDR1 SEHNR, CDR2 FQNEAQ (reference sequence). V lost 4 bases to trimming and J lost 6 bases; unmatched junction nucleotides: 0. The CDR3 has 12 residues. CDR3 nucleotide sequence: TGTGCCAGCAGCTGGGACAGGGATGGCTACACCTTC. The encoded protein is CASSWDRDGYTF.

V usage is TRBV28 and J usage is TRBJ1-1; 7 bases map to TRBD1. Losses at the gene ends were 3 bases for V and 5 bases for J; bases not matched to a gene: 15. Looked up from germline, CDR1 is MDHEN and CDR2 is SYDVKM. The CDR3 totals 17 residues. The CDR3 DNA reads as TGTGCCAGCAGTTTGCCGTGGTACAGGGGAGCTTTGACTGAAGCTTTCTTT. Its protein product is CASSLPWYRGALTEAFF. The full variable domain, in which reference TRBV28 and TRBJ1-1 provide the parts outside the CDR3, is DVKVTQSSRYLVKRTGEKVFLECVQDMDHENMFWYRQDPGLGLRLIYFSYDVKMKEKGDIPEGYSVSREKKERFSLILESASTNQTSMYLCASSLPWYRGALTEAFFGQGTRLTVV.

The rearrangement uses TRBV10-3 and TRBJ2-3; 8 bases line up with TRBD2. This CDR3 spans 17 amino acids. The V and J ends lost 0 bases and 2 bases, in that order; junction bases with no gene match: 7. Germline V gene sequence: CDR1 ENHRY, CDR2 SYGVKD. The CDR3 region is CAISESPAGATTDTQYF. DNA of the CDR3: TGTGCCATCAGTGAGTCCCCAGCGGGGGCCACCACAGATACGCAGTATTTT.

CDR3 bases: TGTGCCAGCAGTGAAGCGATATGGCAGCGCGCGAACACCGGGGAGCTGTTTTTT. Translation gives CASSEAIWQRANTGELFF. The rearrangement links TRBV6-1 to TRBJ2-2; D is unresolved. The CDR3 has 18 amino acids. Trimming pared 0 bases from V and 0 bases from J, leaving 14 bases between. CDR1 and CDR2 from the germline V gene are MNHNS and SASEGT.

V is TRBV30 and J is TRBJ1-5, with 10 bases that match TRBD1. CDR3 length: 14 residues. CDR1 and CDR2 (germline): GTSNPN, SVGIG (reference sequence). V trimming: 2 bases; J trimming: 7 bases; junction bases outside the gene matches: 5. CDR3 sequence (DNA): TGTGCCTGGAGTCCCGGGACAGGGGAACAGCCCCAGCATTTT. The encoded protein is CAWSPGTGEQPQHF.

The CDR3 DNA follows: TGTGCCAGTAGAGGGTTAATAGCCTTCGAGGAGGACACTGAAGCTTTCTTT. It codes for CASRGLIAFEEDTEAFF. The chain combines TRBV19 with TRBJ1-1; D ambiguous. Germline CDR1 reads LNHDA; CDR2 reads SQIVND (reference sequence). CDR3 length: 17 residues. The V end was cut by 6 bases, the J end by 3 bases, with 23 bases between.

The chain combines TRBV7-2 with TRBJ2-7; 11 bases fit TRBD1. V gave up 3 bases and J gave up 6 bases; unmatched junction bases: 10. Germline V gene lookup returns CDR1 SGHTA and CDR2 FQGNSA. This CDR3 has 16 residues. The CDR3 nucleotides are TGTGCCAGCAGCTTGGGTCCTGGACAGGGGGCCGGCGAGCAGTACTTC. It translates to CASSLGPGQGAGEQYF.

The CDR3 region has the DNA TGTGCCACTATGGGACTCCCCTGGGACGAGCAGTACTTC. As protein: CATMGLPWDEQYF. V gene TRBV6-1 combines with J gene TRBJ2-7; TRBD2 might be the D (6 bases). Per germline, CDR1 MNHNS and CDR2 SASEGT. The CDR3 sequence is 13 residues long. V lost 10 bases, J lost 5 bases, and 18 bases lay in between.

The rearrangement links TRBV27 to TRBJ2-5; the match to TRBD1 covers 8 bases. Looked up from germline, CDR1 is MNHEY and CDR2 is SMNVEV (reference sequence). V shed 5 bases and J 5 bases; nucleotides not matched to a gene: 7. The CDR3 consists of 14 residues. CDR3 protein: CASSPGTGGETQYF. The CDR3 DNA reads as TGTGCCAGCAGTCCCGGGACAGGCGGGGAGACCCAGTACTTC.

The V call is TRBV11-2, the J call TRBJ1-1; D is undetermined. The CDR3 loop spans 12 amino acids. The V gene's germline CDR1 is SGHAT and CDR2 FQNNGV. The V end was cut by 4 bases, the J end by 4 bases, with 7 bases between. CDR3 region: CASSSPGTEAFF. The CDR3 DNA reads TGTGCCAGCAGCTCCCCAGGCACTGAAGCTTTCTTT.

CDR3 coding DNA: TGTGCCAGCAGCTCCCACAAGTCGTCGACAGGGGTTACCGGGGAGCTGTTTTTT. Its protein product is CASSSHKSSTGVTGELFF. The rearrangement uses TRBV9 and TRBJ2-2; TRBD1 matches at 8 bases. Germline trimming cut 4 bases from V and 5 bases from J; bases unmatched to any gene: 16. The CDR3 contains 18 residues. Germline assignment: CDR1 SGDLS and CDR2 YYNGEE.

CDR3 nucleotides: TGTGCCAGCAGTGAGCGGATGAACACTGAAGCTTTCTTT. The encoded protein is CASSERMNTEAFF. This chain connects TRBV6-4 to TRBJ1-1; D not resolved. The length of the CDR3 is 13 residues. Germline CDR1 is MRHNA and CDR2 is SNTAGT. With 3 bases removed from V and 0 bases from J, the gap between germline ends came to 5 bases.

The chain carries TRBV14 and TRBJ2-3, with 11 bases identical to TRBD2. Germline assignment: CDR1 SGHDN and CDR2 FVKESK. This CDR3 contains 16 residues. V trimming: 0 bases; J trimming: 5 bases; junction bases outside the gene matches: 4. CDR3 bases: TGTGCCAGCAGCCAAGAAAGGCTAGCGGGGGGAGATACGCAGTATTTT. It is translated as CASSQERLAGGDTQYF.

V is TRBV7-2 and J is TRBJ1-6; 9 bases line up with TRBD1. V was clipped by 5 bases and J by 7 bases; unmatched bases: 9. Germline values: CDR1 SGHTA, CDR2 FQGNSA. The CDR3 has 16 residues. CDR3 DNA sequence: TGTGCCAGCAGCGCCCGACAGGGGGTCAGGAATTCACCCCTCCACTTT. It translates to CASSARQGVRNSPLHF.

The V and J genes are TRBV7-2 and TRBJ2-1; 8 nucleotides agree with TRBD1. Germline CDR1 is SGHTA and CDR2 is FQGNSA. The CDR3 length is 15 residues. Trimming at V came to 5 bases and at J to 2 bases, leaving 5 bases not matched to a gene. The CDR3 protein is CASSTDRATYNEQFF. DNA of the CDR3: TGTGCCAGCAGCACGGACAGGGCCACCTACAATGAGCAGTTCTTC.

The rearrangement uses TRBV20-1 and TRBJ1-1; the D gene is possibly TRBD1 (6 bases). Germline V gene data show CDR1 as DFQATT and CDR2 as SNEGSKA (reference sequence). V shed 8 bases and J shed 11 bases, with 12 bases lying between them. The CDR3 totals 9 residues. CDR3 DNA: TGCAGTCCAGGGGTTTATGCTTTCTTT. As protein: CSPGVYAFF.